A selection of T cell receptor beta chains follows, all from one sample in a study of PD-1 blockade in classical Hodgkin lymphoma. Produced via immunoSEQ multiplex PCR; TCRdb's table is partial and in-frame only. The table includes around 31,000 clones, 85% to 90% detected once. Here the sequenced sample was CD4+ T cells from blood, taken at baseline. These receptors were obtained from a human donor with classical Hodgkin lymphoma. The conserved cysteine and the conserved F or W are not part of the CDR3 here. The D gene is left open where the match is weak. Only part of the rows carry a size: once, few, many, or a class if the clone is expanded.

V,D,size,length,J,CDR3
TRBV18,-,once,13,TRBJ2-1,ASSPLAEGGHEQF
TRBV18,-,-,13,TRBJ1-5,ASSRTENSNQPQH
TRBV2,-,once,11,TRBJ2-2,ASSGGNTGELF
TRBV5-1,-,-,10,TRBJ1-3,ASSLDGNTIY
TRBV11-2,TRBD2,-,12,TRBJ2-1,ASSRLADYNEQF
TRBV9,TRBD1,-,13,TRBJ2-3,ASSVRQGSTDTQY
TRBV7-9,-,-,14,TRBJ1-4,ASSAGLSPRVEKLF
TRBV6-5,TRBD2,-,12,TRBJ2-1,ASSQTSVYNEQF
TRBV6-5,TRBD2,-,14,TRBJ2-1,ASSYSGRGRDNEQF
TRBV7-9,TRBD1,few,14,TRBJ1-2,ASSIITGQGARGYT
TRBV6-5,-,-,9,TRBJ2-1,ASSRNNEQF
TRBV5-8,-,once,12,TRBJ1-1,ASSNPGRNTEAF
TRBV7-2,-,-,15,TRBJ2-4,ASSLDVAGLAKNIQY
TRBV7-2,-,-,14,TRBJ2-7,ASSPRGGGGGYEQY
TRBV10-1,-,few,11,TRBJ2-2,ASSERASGELF
TRBV6-6,-,once,11,TRBJ1-2,ASSPNRDGGYT
TRBV25-1,-,-,16,TRBJ2-3,ASSEEGPGRTTTDTQY
TRBV2,TRBD2,-,12,TRBJ2-7,ARSTSGKLGEQY
TRBV5-1,-,once,14,TRBJ2-5,ASSQTAGTTKETQY
TRBV2,-,-,9,TRBJ2-7,ASSELGEQY
TRBV28,TRBD1,-,12,TRBJ2-3,ASSLTGGAGTQY
TRBV7-2,-,-,14,TRBJ1-1,ASRSRGGAMNTEAF
TRBV4-2,-,-,13,TRBJ2-1,ASTPARGFYNEQF
TRBV5-5,-,-,12,TRBJ1-2,ASKSGTENYGYT
TRBV7-2,-,-,11,TRBJ1-2,ASSLSGLGGYT
TRBV15,-,-,13,TRBJ1-4,ATRDYGGPDEKLF
TRBV27,-,-,12,TRBJ1-5,ASSFVGSNQPQH
TRBV2,TRBD2,-,14,TRBJ2-7,ASSGEVAGVSYEQY
TRBV5-5,TRBD2,-,13,TRBJ2-7,ASSLESGTIYEQY
TRBV4-2,-,-,11,TRBJ1-4,ASSQGQFEKLF
TRBV5-4,-,-,14,TRBJ2-3,ASSVRVAASTDTQY
TRBV2,-,-,17,TRBJ2-5,ASSEAGPKMAGRQETQY
TRBV4-1,-,once,14,TRBJ2-7,ASSQSESPTAYEQY
TRBV30,TRBD1,-,13,TRBJ1-4,AWSVRTGGDEKLF
TRBV9,-,-,13,TRBJ1-1,ASSSRWGLNTEAF
TRBV5-1,TRBD2,-,13,TRBJ2-5,ASSLGTSGQETQY
TRBV6-5,TRBD2,-,13,TRBJ2-1,ASSYLTSGKHEQF
TRBV27,TRBD1,few,14,TRBJ2-7,ASSLSPQQGAYEQY
TRBV5-3,-,-,12,TRBJ1-1,ASIQGFRNTEAF
TRBV7-9,TRBD1,-,14,TRBJ1-1,ASSSLTRTGSAEAF
TRBV20-1,-,-,9,TRBJ2-5,SARETETQY
TRBV4-3,-,-,12,TRBJ1-2,ASSQSNGVRGYT
TRBV19,-,once,14,TRBJ1-5,ASSTRQKNSNQPQH
TRBV4-1,TRBD1,-,15,TRBJ1-3,ASSQRTGTGSGNTIY
TRBV7-2,TRBD2,-,13,TRBJ2-7,ASSRTSGAMYEQY
TRBV5-4,TRBD2,-,14,TRBJ2-5,ASRYGLAGAKETQY
TRBV10-3,TRBD2,-,12,TRBJ2-1,AISATGTSNEQF
TRBV7-2,TRBD2,-,12,TRBJ2-1,ASSYQRESNEQF
TRBV19,-,-,12,TRBJ1-2,ASSIQHRLRGYT
TRBV7-9,TRBD1,-,11,TRBJ1-2,ASSLGGGDGYT
TRBV2,TRBD1,few,11,TRBJ1-2,ASSALDRGGYT
TRBV28,-,few,15,TRBJ1-2,ASTPDRPNPRGYGYT
TRBV11-2,-,-,16,TRBJ1-5,ASKKRTRAESGNQPQH
TRBV19,-,-,12,TRBJ2-1,ASSIGGFYNEQF
TRBV6-1,-,-,11,TRBJ2-1,ASSGLNLNEQF
TRBV9,TRBD1,-,14,TRBJ1-3,ASSVGGQGRMNTIY
TRBV30,TRBD2,-,14,TRBJ2-1,ASGSGSVLSYNEQF